This record looks at one T cell receptor (beta chain) sequence and its context. TCRdb re-analysed the 5' RACE reads in MiXCR, keeping a single row per CDR3 protein. The top ten clones hold around 6.6% of a sample with tens of thousands of distinct CDR3 sequences, about a tenth of them seen once. The record originates from a study of early T cells in non-severe SARS-CoV-2 infection. This CDR3 spans 15 amino acids. V gave up 2 bases and J gave up 7 bases, with 14 bases separating them. Germline V gene lookup returns CDR1 LGHNA and CDR2 YSLEER. The receptor comes from an adult who was a healthcare worker with PCR-confirmed SARS-CoV-2 infection or an uninfected control (not recorded which). This chain joins TRBV4-3 and TRBJ1-4; D call uncertain. Sample: whole blood. CDR3 region: CASSQIGSEGEKLFF. CDR3 DNA sequence: TGCGCCAGCAGCCAAATCGGGTCGGAGGGTGAAAAACTGTTTTTT.